Each of the 8 T cell receptor beta chains below was sequenced from the same sample in a study of siplizumab effects on memory and regulatory T cells. Here immunoSEQ multiplex PCR was the method, and the copy in TCRdb shows in-frame clones only, minus some. This table has 97,000 or so clones, 92% appearing once. The sample taken for sequencing was CD4+ T cells sorted from blood. The receptor source for this set is a human donor in good health.

This clone was observed a few times. The J gene is TRBJ1-5, the V gene TRBV13; D is uncertain. The CDR3 length is 13 residues. V lost 0 bases, J lost 6 bases, and 6 bases lay in between. Germline-derived CDR1 and CDR2 are PRHDT and FYEKMQ (reference sequence). In nucleotides, the CDR3 is TGTGCCAGCAGCTTAGGTCCAAGTCAGCCCCAGCATTTT. Its protein is CASSLGPSQPQHF.

This chain uses TRBV2 with TRBJ1-1; D ambiguous. Germline V gene data show CDR1 as SNHLY and CDR2 as FYNNEI. V was cut by 5 bases and J by 1 base, with 14 bases left in between. This CDR3 spans 15 amino acids. CDR3 protein: CASSYLSAENTEAFF. The CDR3 bases are TGTGCCAGCAGTTACCTCAGCGCAGAGAACACTGAAGCTTTCTTT.

The chain carries TRBV4-1 and TRBJ2-2; D possibly corresponds to TRBD2 (5 bases). The CDR3 runs to 15 residues. Germline assignment: CDR1 MGHRA and CDR2 YSYEKL. V was clipped by 0 bases and J by 9 bases, with 14 bases between them. The CDR3 DNA reads TGCGCCAGCAGCCAAGAGGACCGGAGGTACCGGGAGCTGTTTTTT. Amino acid sequence: CASSQEDRRYRELFF.

This sequence joins TRBV5-4 and TRBJ2-7; perhaps D is TRBD1 or TRBD2 (5 bases each). The CDR3 is 15 residues long. Trimming pared 4 bases from V and 0 bases from J, leaving 14 bases between. Germline values: CDR1 SGHNT, CDR2 YYREEE (reference sequence). The DNA for the CDR3 is TGTGCCAGCAGCGGGGGACGGCAAAACTCCTACGAGCAGTACTTC. It specifies CASSGGRQNSYEQYF.

This clone is a singleton in its sample. The chain links TRBV19 to TRBJ2-1; a possible D gene is TRBD2 (6 bases). The germline V gene has CDR1 LNHDA and CDR2 SQIVND (reference sequence). V gave up 7 bases and J gave up 6 bases, with 16 bases separating them. The CDR3 extends over 14 amino acids. CDR3: CASNGGFLGNEQFF. In nucleotides, the CDR3 is TGTGCCAGTAATGGGGGGTTCCTTGGCAATGAGCAGTTCTTC.

The rearrangement links TRBV5-1 to TRBJ2-1, with TRBD2 matching 11 bases. The CDR3 has 14 amino acids. Per germline, CDR1 SGHRS and CDR2 YFSETQ. V lost 2 bases to trimming and J lost 8 bases; unmatched junction nucleotides: 3. The CDR3 region is CASSFTSGRDEQFF. The CDR3 nucleotides are TGCGCCAGCAGCTTCACTAGCGGGAGAGATGAGCAGTTCTTC.

The CDR3 spells CAWSLGGLGTDTQYF. The DNA for the CDR3 is TGTGCCTGGAGTCTTGGGGGCCTAGGGACAGATACGCAGTATTTT. The rearrangement links TRBV30 to TRBJ2-3; D possibly corresponds to TRBD1 (6 bases). V lost 2 bases, J lost 3 bases, and 15 bases lay in between. Germline CDR1 is GTSNPN and CDR2 is SVGIG (reference sequence). The CDR3 covers 15 residues.

The chain employs TRBV7-2 and TRBJ1-1; no reliable D call. CDR1 SGHTA and CDR2 FQGNSA come from the germline V gene. CDR3 length equals 14 residues. V was trimmed by 6 bases and J by 0 bases, leaving 11 bases between them. Written as DNA, the CDR3 is TGTGCCAGCAGACCAGTTTACATGAACACTGAAGCTTTCTTT. This codes for CASRPVYMNTEAFF.